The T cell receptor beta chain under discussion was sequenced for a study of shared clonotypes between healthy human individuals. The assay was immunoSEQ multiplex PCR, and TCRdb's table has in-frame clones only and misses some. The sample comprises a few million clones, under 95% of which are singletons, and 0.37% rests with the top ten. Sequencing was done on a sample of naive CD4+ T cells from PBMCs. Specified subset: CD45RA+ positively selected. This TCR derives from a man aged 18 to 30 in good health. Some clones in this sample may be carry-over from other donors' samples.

The CDR3 DNA reads TGTGCCAGCAGCTTTTTGAGTGGTACACCCCAAGAGACCCAGTACTTC. Translating gives CASSFLSGTPQETQYF. This chain connects TRBV5-6 to TRBJ2-5, with no clear D. Between the trimmed V and J ends, which lost 2 bases and 1 base, there was a span of 15 bases. CDR3 size: 16 residues. In germline, CDR1 is SGHDT, CDR2 YYEEEE.